This T cell receptor beta chain was sequenced during a study of cytomegalovirus exposure and HLA in healthy donors. Study-level background: HLA-typed donors were the source of roughly 85 million unique TCRs held in an early data release.

Broader study findings: According to a later analysis, donors in an Asian-associated ancestry cluster reportedly had fewer N-insertions than the approximately 730-donor mean. There was a cluster of highly shared sequence variants that was likely a sequencing artifact.

V was trimmed by 2 bases and J by 3 bases, leaving 14 bases between them. The germline V gene encodes CDR1 LGHNA and CDR2 YNFKEQ. The CDR3 totals 16 residues. The PCR was carried out with 60 Vbeta primers and 13 Jbeta primers. Generated by immunoSEQ multiplex PCR, the TCRdb table keeps only in-frame clones and is missing some. The data contain tens of thousands of clones, around 66% of them singletons. The donors (healthy individuals) were bone marrow donors. Concerning this clone: Its antigen remains unidentified.

V gene TRBV4-2 combines with J gene TRBJ2-1, with D perhaps matching TRBD2 (6 bases). The origin of this receptor is a woman in her thirties or forties in good health and CMV-seropositive. Sample: PBMCs. The DNA of the CDR3 is TGTGCCAGCAGCCAACCTTCGGGAGCAGACTACAATGAGCAGTTCTTC. It is translated as CASSQPSGADYNEQFF.